This section outlines one T cell receptor beta chain sequence together with its context. Its antigen is not identified. A read error is possible here, since a much larger clone lies one base away. Both previously described methods and listed TCR primers were employed to make bulk TCR libraries. TCRdb reprocessed the PCR reads with MiXCR, giving one entry per CDR3 protein. The table includes approximately 670,000 distinct CDR3 sequences, roughly 21% detected once. The record originates from a study of molecular identifiers for immune sequencing clone quantification. The study, taken as a whole, reports: Effector cells kept over 98% of their molecules in clones above 20 RNA copies, while naive cells kept under 1% there.

Germline CDR1 SGHTA, CDR2 FQGNSA. Unmatched junction bases numbered 31, after V lost 2 bases and J lost 6 bases. The CDR3 has 23 residues. This chain uses TRBV7-2 with TRBJ1-1; 9 positions match TRBD1. The receptor's source is a human donor in good health. Some libraries in this study had Jurkat cell RNA spiked in. Input material: naive CD8+ T cells from blood, with Jurkat cell RNA spiked in. Subset of the sample: FACS-sorted CD8+CD4-CCR7+CD45RA+ naive T cells. In DNA, the CDR3 is TGTGCCAGCAGCTTATATGTCAGTCTGTCCGGCAGGGAACAGGGGGCGCGAGGCGCTGAAGCTTTCTTT. Translation: CASSLYVSLSGREQGARGAEAFF. Filled out from reference TRBV7-2 and TRBJ1-1, the complete variable domain reads GAGVSQSPSNKVTEKGKDVELRCDPISGHTALYWYRQSLGQGLEFLIYFQGNSAPDKSGLPSDRFSAERTGGSVSTLTIQRTQQEDSAVYLCASSLYVSLSGREQGARGAEAFFGQGTRLTVV.